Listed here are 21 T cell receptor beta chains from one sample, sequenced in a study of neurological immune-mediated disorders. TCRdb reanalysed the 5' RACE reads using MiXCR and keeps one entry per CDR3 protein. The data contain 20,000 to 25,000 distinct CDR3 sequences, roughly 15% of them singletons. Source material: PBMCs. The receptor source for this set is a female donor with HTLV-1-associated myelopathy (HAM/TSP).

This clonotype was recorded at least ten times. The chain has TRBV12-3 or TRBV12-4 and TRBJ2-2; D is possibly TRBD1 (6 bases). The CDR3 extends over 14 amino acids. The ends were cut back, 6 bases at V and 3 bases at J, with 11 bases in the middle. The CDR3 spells CASRPNRDTGELFF. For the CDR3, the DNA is TGTGCCAGCAGACCGAACAGGGACACCGGGGAGCTGTTTTTT.

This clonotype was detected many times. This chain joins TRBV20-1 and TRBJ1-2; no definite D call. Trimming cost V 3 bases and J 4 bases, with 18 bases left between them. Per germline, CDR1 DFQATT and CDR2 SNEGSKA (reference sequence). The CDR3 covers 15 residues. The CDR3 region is CSASSVYSSLYGYTF. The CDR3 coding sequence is TGCAGTGCTAGCTCGGTTTACTCCTCCCTCTATGGCTACACCTTC.

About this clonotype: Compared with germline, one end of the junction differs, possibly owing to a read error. The DNA of the CDR3 is TGTGCCACCATCAGAGATCCGGGGGAGACCCAGTACTTC. Translation gives CATIRDPGETQYF. The rearrangement joins TRBV15 to TRBJ2-5; tentative D call: TRBD2 (5 bases). Germline CDR1 and CDR2: LNHNV and YYDKDF (reference sequence). The CDR3 contains 13 residues.

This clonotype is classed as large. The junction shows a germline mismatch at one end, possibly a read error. The CDR3: CSATTIGANLPLHF. CDR3 nucleotides: TGCAGTGCCACCACCATCGGGGCTAATTTACCCCTCCACTTT. V gene TRBV20-1 combines with J gene TRBJ1-6; TRBD1 might be the D (5 bases). CDR1 and CDR2 from the germline V gene are DFQATT and SNEGSKA (reference sequence). CDR3 size: 14 residues.

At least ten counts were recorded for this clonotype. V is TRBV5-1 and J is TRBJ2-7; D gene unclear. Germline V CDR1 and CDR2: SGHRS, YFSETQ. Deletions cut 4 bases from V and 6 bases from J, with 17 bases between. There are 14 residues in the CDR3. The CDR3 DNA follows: TGCGCCAGCAGCCCCCGGAACCTACCCACCGAGCAGTACTTC. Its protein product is CASSPRNLPTEQYF.

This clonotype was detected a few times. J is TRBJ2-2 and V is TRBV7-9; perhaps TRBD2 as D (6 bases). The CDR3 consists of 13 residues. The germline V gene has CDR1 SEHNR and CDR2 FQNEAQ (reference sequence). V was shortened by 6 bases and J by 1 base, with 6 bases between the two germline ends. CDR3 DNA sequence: TGTGCCAGCAGGGGGGGGAACACCGGGGAGCTGTTTTTT. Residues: CASRGGNTGELFF.

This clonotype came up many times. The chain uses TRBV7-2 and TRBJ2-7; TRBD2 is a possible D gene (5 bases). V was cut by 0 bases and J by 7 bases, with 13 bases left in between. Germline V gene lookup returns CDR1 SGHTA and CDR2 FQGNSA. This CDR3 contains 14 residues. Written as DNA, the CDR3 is TGTGCCAGCAGCTTAGCTAGTCTGACGGGAGAGCAGTACTTC. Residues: CASSLASLTGEQYF.

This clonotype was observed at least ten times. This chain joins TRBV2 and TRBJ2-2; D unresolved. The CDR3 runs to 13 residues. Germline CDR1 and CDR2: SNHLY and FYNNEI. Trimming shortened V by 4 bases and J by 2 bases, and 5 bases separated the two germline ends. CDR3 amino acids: CASSGHNTGELFF. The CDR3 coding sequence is TGTGCCAGCAGTGGTCACAACACCGGGGAGCTGTTTTTT.

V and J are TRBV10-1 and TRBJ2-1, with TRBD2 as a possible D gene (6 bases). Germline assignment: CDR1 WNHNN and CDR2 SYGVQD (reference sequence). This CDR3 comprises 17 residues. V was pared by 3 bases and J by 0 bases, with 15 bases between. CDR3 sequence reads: CASSDPRGASSYNEQFF. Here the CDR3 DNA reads TGCGCCAGCAGTGACCCGCGGGGAGCGAGCTCCTACAATGAGCAGTTCTTC.

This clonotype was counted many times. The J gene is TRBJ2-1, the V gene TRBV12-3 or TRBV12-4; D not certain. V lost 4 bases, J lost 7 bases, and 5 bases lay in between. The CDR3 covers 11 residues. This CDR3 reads CASSSGNEQFF. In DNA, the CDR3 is TGTGCCAGCAGTTCTGGAAATGAGCAGTTCTTC.

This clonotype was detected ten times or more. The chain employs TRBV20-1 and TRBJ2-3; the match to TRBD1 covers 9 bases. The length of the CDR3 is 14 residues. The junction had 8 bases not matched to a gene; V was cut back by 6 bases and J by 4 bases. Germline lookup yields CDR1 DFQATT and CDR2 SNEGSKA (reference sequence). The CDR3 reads CSAWDRVTADTQYF. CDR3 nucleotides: TGCAGTGCGTGGGACAGGGTGACCGCAGATACGCAGTATTTT.

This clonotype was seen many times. The CDR3 sequence: CASSRGQGVDTEAFF. CDR3 DNA: TGCGCCAGCAGCCGCGGGCAGGGGGTGGACACTGAAGCTTTCTTT. The V gene is TRBV4-1, the J gene TRBJ1-1; 7 bases are shared with TRBD1. Germline CDR1 MGHRA, CDR2 YSYEKL. Trimming cost V 4 bases and J 3 bases; bases outside gene matches: 8. This CDR3 comprises 15 residues.

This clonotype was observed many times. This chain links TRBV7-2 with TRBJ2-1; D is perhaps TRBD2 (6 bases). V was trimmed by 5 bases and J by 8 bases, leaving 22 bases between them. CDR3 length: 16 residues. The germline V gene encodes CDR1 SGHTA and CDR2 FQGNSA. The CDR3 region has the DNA TGTGCCAGCAGCCTCGGATCAGGGACTCCCTTACATGAGCAGTTCTTC. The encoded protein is CASSLGSGTPLHEQFF.

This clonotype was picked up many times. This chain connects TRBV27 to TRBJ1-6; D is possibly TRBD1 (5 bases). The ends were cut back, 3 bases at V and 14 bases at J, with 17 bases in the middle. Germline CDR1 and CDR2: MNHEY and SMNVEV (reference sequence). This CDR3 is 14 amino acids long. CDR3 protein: CASSFSPEGLTLHF. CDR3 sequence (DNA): TGTGCCAGCAGTTTTTCACCGGAGGGGCTTACCCTCCACTTT.

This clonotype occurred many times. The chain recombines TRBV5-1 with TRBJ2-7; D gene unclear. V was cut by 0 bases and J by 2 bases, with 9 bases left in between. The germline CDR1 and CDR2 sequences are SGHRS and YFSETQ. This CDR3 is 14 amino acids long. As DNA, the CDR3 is TGCGCCAGCAGCTTGGTGGCCCTAGCCTACGAGCAGTACTTC. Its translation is CASSLVALAYEQYF.

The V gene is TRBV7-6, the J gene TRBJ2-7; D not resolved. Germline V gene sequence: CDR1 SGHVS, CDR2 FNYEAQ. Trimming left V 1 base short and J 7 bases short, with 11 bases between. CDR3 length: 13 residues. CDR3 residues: CASSLGTVGEQYF. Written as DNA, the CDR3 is TGTGCCAGCAGCTTAGGAACAGTGGGAGAGCAGTACTTC.

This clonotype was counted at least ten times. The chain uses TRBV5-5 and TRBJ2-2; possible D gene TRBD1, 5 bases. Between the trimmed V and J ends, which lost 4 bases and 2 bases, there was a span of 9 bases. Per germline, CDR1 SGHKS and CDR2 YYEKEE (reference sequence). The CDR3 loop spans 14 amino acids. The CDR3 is CASSLGQNTGELFF. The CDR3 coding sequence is TGTGCCAGCAGCCTCGGACAAAACACCGGGGAGCTGTTTTTT.

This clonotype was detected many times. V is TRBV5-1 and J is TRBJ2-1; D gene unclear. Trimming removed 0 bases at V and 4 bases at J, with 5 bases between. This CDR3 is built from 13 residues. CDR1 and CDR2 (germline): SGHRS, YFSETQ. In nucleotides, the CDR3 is TGCGCCAGCAGCTTGGTGGGATACAATGAGCAGTTCTTC. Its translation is CASSLVGYNEQFF.

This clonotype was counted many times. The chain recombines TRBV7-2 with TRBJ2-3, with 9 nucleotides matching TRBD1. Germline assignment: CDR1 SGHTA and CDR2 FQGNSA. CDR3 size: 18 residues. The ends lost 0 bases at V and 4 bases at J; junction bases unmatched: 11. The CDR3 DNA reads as TGTGCCAGCAGCTTAGCGTGGTCAGCGACAGGGGGGCCAGATACGCAGTATTTT. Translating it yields CASSLAWSATGGPDTQYF.

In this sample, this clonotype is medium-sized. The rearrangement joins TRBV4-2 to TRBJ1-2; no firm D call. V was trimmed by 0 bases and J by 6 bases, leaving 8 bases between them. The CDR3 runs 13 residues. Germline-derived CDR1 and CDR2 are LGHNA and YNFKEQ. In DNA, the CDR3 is TGTGCCAGCAGCCAAGATAGTTGGGATGGCTACACCTTC. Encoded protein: CASSQDSWDGYTF.

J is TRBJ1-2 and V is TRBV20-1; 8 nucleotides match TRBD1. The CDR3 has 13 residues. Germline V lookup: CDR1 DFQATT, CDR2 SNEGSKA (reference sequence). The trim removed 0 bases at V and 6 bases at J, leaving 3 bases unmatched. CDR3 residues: CSAREDRADGYTF. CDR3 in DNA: TGCAGTGCTAGAGAGGACAGGGCGGATGGCTACACCTTC.